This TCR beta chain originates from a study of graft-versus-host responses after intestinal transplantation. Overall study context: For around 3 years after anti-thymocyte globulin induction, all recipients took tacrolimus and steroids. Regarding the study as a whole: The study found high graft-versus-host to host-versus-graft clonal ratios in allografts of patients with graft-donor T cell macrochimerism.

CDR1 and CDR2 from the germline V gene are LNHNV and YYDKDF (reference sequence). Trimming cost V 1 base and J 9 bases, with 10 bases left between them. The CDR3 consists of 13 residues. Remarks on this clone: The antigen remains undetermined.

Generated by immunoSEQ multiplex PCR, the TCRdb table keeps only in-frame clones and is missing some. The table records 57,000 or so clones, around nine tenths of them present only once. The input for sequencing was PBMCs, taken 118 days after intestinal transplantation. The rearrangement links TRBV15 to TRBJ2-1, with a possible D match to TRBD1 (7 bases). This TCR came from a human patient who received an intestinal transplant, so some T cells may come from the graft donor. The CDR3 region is CATSRGQGGEQFF. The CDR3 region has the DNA TGTGCCACCAGCAGAGGGCAGGGGGGTGAGCAGTTCTTC.